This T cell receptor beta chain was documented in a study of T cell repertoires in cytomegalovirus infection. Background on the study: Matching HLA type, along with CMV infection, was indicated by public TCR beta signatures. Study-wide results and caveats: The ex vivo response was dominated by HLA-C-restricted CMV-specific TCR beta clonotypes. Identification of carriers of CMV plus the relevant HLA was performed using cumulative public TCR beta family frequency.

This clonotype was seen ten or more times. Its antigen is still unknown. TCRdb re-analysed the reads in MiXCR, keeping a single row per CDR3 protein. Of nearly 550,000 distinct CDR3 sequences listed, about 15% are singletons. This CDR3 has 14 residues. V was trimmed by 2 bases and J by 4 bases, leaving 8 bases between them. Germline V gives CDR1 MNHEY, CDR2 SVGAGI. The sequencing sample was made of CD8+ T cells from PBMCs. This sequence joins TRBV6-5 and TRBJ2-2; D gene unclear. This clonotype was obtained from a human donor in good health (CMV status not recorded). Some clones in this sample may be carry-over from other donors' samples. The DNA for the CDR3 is TGTGCCAGCAGTTACGCCAGCTTCACCGGGGAGCTGTTTTTT. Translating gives CASSYASFTGELFF.